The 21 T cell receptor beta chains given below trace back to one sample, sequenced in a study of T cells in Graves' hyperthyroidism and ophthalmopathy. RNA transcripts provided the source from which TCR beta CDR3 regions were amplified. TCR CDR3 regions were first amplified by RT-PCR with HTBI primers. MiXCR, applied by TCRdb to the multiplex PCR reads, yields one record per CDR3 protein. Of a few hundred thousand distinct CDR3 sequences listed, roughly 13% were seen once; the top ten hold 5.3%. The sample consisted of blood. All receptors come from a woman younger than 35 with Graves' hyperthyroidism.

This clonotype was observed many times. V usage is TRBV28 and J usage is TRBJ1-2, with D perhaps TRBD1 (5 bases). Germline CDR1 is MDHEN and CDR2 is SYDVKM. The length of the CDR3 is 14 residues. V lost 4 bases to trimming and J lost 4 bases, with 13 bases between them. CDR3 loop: CASSSPRGFYGYTF. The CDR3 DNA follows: TGTGCCAGCAGTTCTCCCCGGGGGTTCTATGGCTACACCTTC.

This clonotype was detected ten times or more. The CDR3 DNA sequence: TGTGCCAGCAGTTACGGGGAATGGGGTGCCTACAATGAGCAGTTCTTC. As protein: CASSYGEWGAYNEQFF. The chain links TRBV6-5 to TRBJ2-1; D gene uncertain. The CDR3 is 16 residues long. Germline lookup yields CDR1 MNHEY and CDR2 SVGAGI. The V end was cut by 2 bases, the J end by 2 bases, with 13 bases between.

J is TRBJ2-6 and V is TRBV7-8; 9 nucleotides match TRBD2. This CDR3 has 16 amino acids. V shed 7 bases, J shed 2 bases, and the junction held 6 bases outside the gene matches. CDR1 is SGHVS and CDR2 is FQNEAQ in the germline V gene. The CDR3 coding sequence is TGTGCCAGCATGGAGCGGGAGGCTCCTGGGGCCAACGTCCTGACTTTC. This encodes CASMEREAPGANVLTF.

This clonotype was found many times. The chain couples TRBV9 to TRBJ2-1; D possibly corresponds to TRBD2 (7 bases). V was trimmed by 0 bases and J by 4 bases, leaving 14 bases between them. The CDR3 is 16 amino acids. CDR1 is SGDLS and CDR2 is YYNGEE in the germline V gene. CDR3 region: CASSVGLGGVYNEQFF. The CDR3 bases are TGTGCCAGCAGCGTAGGTTTAGGGGGGGTTTACAATGAGCAGTTCTTC.

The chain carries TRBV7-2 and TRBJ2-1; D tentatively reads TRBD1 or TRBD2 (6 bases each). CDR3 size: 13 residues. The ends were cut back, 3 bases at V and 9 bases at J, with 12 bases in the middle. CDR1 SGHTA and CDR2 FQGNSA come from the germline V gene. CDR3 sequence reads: CASSLGGPFEQFF. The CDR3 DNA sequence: TGTGCCAGCAGCTTGGGGGGCCCTTTTGAGCAGTTCTTC.

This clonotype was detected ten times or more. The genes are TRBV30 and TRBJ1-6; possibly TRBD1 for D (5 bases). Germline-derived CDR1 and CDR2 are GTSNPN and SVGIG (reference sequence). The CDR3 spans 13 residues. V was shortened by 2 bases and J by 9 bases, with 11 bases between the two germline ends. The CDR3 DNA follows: TGTGCCTGGAGTAAAGGGGCTGGTTCACCCCTCCACTTT. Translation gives CAWSKGAGSPLHF.

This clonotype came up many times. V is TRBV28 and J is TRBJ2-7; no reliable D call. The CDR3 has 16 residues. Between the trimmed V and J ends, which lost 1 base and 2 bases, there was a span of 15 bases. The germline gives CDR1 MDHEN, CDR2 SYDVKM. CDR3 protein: CASSLYGRNTPYEQYF. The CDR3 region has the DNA TGTGCCAGCAGTTTATACGGCAGGAACACCCCCTACGAGCAGTACTTC.

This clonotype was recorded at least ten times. CDR3 protein: CSAPGRNRGRTDTQYF. CDR3 nucleotide sequence: TGCAGTGCCCCGGGGCGGAACAGGGGGAGGACAGATACGCAGTATTTT. The rearrangement joins TRBV20-1 to TRBJ2-3; 8 nucleotides line up with TRBD1. This CDR3 is 16 amino acids long. The germline V gene encodes CDR1 DFQATT and CDR2 SNEGSKA (reference sequence). The V and J ends lost 6 bases and 3 bases, in that order; junction bases with no gene match: 14.

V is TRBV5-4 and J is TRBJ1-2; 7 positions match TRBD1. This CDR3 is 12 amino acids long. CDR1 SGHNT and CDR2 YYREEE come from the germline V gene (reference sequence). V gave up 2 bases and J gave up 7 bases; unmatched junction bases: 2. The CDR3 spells CASSFDRVGYTF. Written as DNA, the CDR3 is TGTGCCAGCAGCTTTGACAGGGTTGGCTACACCTTC.

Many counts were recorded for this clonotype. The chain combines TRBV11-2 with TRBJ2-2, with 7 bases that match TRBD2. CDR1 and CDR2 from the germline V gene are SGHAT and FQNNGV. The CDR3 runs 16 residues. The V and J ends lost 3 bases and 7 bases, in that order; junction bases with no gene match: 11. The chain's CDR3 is CASSFESGRAIGELFF. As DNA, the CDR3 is TGTGCCAGCAGCTTCGAAAGTGGGAGGGCCATCGGGGAGCTGTTTTTT.

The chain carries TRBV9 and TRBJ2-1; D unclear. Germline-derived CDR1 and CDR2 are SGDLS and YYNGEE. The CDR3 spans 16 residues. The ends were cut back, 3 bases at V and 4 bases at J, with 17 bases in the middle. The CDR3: CASSARTSLFYNEQFF. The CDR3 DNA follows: TGTGCCAGCAGCGCAAGGACGTCGCTTTTTTACAATGAGCAGTTCTTC.

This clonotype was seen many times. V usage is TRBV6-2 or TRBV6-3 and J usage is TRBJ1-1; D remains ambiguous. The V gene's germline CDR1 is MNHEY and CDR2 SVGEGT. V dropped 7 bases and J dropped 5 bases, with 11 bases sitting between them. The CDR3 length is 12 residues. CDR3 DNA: TGTGCCAGCACTACTCCGGGGACTGAAGCTTTCTTT. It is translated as CASTTPGTEAFF.

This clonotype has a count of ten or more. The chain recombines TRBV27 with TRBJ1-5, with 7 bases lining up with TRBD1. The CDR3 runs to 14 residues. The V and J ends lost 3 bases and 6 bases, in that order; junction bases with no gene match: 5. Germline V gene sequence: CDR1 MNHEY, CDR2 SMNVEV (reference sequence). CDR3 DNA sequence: TGTGCCAGCAGTTTGGTTAGGGGGCTTCAGCCCCAGCATTTT. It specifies CASSLVRGLQPQHF.

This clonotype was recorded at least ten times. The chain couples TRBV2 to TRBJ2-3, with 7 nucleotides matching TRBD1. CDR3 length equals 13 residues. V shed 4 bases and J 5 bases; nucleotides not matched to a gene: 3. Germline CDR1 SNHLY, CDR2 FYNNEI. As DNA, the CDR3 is TGTGCCAGCAGTGCTAACAGGGGAGATACGCAGTATTTT. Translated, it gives CASSANRGDTQYF. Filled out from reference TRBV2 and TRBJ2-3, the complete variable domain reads EPEVTQTPSHQVTQMGQEVILRCVPISNHLYFYWYRQILGQKVEFLVSFYNNEISEKSEIFDDQFSVERPDGSNFTLKIRSTKLEDSAMYFCASSANRGDTQYFGPGTRLTVL.

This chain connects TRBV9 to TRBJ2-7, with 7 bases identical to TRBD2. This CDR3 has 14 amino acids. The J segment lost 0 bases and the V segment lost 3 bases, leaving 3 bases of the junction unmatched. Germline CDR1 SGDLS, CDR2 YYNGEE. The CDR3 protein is CASSERDYSYEQYF. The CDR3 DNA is TGTGCCAGCAGCGAGCGGGACTACTCCTACGAGCAGTACTTC.

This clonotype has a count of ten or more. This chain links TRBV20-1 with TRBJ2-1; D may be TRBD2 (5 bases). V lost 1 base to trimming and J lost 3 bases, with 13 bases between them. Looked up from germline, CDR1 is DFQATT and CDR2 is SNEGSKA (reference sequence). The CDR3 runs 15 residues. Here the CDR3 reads CSARGSRASYNEQFF. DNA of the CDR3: TGCAGTGCTAGAGGCTCGCGGGCCAGCTACAATGAGCAGTTCTTC.

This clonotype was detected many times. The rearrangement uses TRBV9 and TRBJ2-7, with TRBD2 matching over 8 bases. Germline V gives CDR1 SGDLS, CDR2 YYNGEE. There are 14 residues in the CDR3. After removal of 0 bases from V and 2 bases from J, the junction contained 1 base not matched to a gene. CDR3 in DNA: TGTGCCAGCAGCGTAGCGGGAGGGCCCTACGAGCAGTACTTC. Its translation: CASSVAGGPYEQYF.

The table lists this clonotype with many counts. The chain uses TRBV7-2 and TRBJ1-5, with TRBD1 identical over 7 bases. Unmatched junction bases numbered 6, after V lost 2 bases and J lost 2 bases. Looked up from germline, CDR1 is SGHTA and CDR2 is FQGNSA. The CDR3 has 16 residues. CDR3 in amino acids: CASSLRTGLGNQPQHF. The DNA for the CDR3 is TGTGCCAGCAGCTTACGGACAGGCTTGGGCAATCAGCCCCAGCATTTT. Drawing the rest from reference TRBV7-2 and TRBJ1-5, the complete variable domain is GAGVSQSPSNKVTEKGKDVELRCDPISGHTALYWYRQSLGQGLEFLIYFQGNSAPDKSGLPSDRFSAERTGGSVSTLTIQRTQQEDSAVYLCASSLRTGLGNQPQHFGDGTRLSIL.

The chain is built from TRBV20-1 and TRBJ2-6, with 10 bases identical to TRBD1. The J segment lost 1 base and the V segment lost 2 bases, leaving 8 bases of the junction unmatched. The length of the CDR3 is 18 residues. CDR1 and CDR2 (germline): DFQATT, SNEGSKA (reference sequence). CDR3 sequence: CSARPTGTGASGANVLTF. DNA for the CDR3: TGCAGTGCTAGACCGACCGGGACAGGGGCTTCTGGGGCCAACGTCCTGACTTTC.

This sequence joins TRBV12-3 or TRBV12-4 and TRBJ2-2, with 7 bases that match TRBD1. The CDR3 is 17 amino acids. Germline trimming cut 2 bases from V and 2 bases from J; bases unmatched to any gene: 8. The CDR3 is CASSLNSWDRNTGELFF. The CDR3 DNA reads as TGTGCCAGCAGTTTAAATTCATGGGACAGAAACACCGGGGAGCTGTTTTTT.

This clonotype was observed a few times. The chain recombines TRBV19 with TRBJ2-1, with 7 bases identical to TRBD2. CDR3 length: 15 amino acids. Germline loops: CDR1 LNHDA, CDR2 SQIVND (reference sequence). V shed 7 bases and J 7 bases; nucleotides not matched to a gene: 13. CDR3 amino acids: CASIGPSGTRNEQFF. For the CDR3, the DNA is TGTGCCAGTATAGGTCCTAGCGGCACCCGAAATGAGCAGTTCTTC.